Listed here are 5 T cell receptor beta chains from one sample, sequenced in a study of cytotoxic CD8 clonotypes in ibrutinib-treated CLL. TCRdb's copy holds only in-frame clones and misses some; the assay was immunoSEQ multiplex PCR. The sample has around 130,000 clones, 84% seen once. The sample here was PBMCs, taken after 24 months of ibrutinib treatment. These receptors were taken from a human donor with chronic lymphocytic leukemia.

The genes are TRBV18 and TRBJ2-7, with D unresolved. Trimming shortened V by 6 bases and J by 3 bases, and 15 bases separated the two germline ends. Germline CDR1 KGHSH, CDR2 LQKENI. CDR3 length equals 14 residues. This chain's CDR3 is CASSPKRILYEQYF. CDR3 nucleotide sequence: TGTGCCAGCTCCCCAAAGAGGATTCTCTACGAGCAGTACTTC. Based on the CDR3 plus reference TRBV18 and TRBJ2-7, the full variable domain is NAGVMQNPRHLVRRRGQEARLRCSPMKGHSHVYWYRQLPEEGLKFMVYLQKENIIDESGMPKERFSAEFPKEGPSILRIQQVVRGDSAAYFCASSPKRILYEQYFGPGTRLTVT.

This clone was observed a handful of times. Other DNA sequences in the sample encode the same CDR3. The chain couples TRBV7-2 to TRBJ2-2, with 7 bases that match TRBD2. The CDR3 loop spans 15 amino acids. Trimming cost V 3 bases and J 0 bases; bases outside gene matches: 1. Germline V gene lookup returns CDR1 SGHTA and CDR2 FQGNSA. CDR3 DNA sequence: TGTGCCAGCAGCTTGGGAGGGGCGAACACCGGGGAGCTGTTTTTT. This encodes CASSLGGANTGELFF.

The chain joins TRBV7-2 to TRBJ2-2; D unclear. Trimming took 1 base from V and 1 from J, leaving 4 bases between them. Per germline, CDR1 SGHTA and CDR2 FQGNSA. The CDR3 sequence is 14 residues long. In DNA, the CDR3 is TGTGCCAGCAGCTTAGGGGGGAACACCGGGGAGCTGTTTTTT. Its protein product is CASSLGGNTGELFF.

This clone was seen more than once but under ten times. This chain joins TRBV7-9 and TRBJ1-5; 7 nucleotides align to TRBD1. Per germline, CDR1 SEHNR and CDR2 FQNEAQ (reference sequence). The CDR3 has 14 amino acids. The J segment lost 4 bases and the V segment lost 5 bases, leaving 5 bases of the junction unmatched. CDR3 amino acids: CASSQTGVNQPQHF. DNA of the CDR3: TGTGCCAGCAGCCAAACAGGGGTAAATCAGCCCCAGCATTTT.

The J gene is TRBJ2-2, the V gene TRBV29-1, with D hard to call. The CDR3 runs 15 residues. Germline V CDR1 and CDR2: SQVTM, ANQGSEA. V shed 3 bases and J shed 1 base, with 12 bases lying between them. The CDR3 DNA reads TGCAGCGTTGACCCGACCGGCGGGAACACCGGGGAGCTGTTTTTT. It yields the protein CSVDPTGGNTGELFF.